What follows are 8 T cell receptor beta chains derived from one specimen sequenced in a study of blood T cell repertoires in COVID-19. Here immunoSEQ multiplex PCR was the method, and the copy in TCRdb shows in-frame clones only, minus some. The table records over 65,000 clones, around 87% of them present only once. The sequenced material came from peripheral blood. The receptors derive from a human donor in a cohort sampled during active COVID-19.

This sequence joins TRBV30 and TRBJ1-5; TRBD1 aligns across 7 bases. In germline, CDR1 is GTSNPN, CDR2 SVGIG (reference sequence). The CDR3 runs 12 residues. V shed 2 bases, J shed 13 bases, and the junction held 8 bases outside the gene matches. In DNA form, the CDR3 reads TGTGCCTGGAGTATCGGGACAGCTGCTCAGCATTTT. Translated: CAWSIGTAAQHF.

The V and J genes are TRBV24-1 and TRBJ2-1; tentative D call: TRBD1 (6 bases). The CDR3 length is 15 residues. Deletions cut 3 bases from V and 5 bases from J, with 13 bases between. CDR1 and CDR2 (germline): KGHDR, SFDVKD. DNA of the CDR3: TGTGCCACCAGTGATACAGGGTTTAGGGACAATGAGCAGTTCTTC. Protein sequence: CATSDTGFRDNEQFF.

This clone was picked up one time. The rearrangement joins TRBV3-1 (or the pseudogene TRBV3-2) to TRBJ2-4, with 13 bases matching TRBD2. V shed 4 bases and J 3 bases; nucleotides not matched to a gene: 12. The V gene's germline CDR1 is LGHDT and CDR2 YNNKEL (reference sequence). The CDR3 sequence is 19 residues long. The CDR3 reads CASSPETSGRRMVKNIQYF. In DNA form, the CDR3 reads TGTGCCAGCAGCCCCGAGACTAGCGGGAGGCGGATGGTCAAAAACATTCAGTACTTC.

This clone was found once. The junction shows a germline mismatch at one end, possibly a read error. J is TRBJ2-3 and V is TRBV10-3, with D maybe TRBD2 (5 bases). This CDR3 has 15 amino acids. The germline gives CDR1 ENHRY, CDR2 SYGVKD. The CDR3 bases are TGTGCCATCAGTGGAAAAGGGAGTAGCAGAGATACGCAGTATTTT. This translates into CAISGKGSSRDTQYF.

J is TRBJ2-1 and V is TRBV28; TRBD2 agrees at 9 bases. The CDR3 runs to 15 residues. Per the germline V gene, CDR1 is MDHEN and CDR2 is SYDVKM. After removal of 2 bases from V and 7 bases from J, the junction contained 6 bases not matched to a gene. The CDR3 region has the DNA TGTGCCAGCAGTTTAGGGGCGGGAGGGCCTAATGAGCAGTTCTTC. Its translation: CASSLGAGGPNEQFF.

The rearrangement joins TRBV7-8 to TRBJ2-1; 12 bases map to TRBD2. CDR1 SGHVS and CDR2 FQNEAQ come from the germline V gene. CDR3 length: 18 amino acids. V dropped 5 bases and J dropped 0; count of bases not matched to a gene: 8. CDR3 nucleotides: TGTGCCAGCAGCACCCATCTAGCGGGAGGGAGCTCCTACAATGAGCAGTTCTTC. Protein sequence: CASSTHLAGGSSYNEQFF. The complete variable domain, with remaining parts taken from reference TRBV7-8 and TRBJ2-1, reads GAGVSQSPRYKVAKRGQDVALRCDPISGHVSLFWYQQALGQGPEFLTYFQNEAQLDKSGLPSDRFFAERPEGSVSTLKIQRTQQEDSAVYLCASSTHLAGGSSYNEQFFGPGTRLTVL.

The rearrangement uses TRBV11-3 and TRBJ2-3; possibly TRBD2 for D (6 bases). This CDR3 spans 15 amino acids. Germline-derived CDR1 and CDR2 are SGHNT and YENEEA. The V end lost 1 base, the J end lost 2 bases, and 10 bases lay between the germline ends. DNA of the CDR3: TGTGCCAGCAGCTTAGCGGGGGAGCCCACAGATACGCAGTATTTT. Its protein is CASSLAGEPTDTQYF.

The rearrangement joins TRBV5-4 to TRBJ2-1; D gene unclear. Germline V gene data show CDR1 as SGHNT and CDR2 as YYREEE (reference sequence). The length of the CDR3 is 13 residues. The V end lost 4 bases, the J end lost 8 bases, and 13 bases lay between the germline ends. CDR3 sequence: CASSLPPTDEQFF. The CDR3 nucleotides read TGTGCCAGCAGCCTGCCCCCCACGGATGAGCAGTTCTTC.